This TCR beta chain was observed in a study of T cells in Graves' hyperthyroidism and ophthalmopathy (dated by TCRdb to between 2017 and 2020). General notes on the study: Peripheral blood samples were taken at the time of initial diagnosis, prior to any treatment. TCR V-J signatures able to tell the groups apart were searched for in a discovery cohort of approximately 95 patients, of whom approximately 40 had Graves' ophthalmopathy and around 56 had stable Graves' hyperthyroidism. Prospective prediction of ophthalmopathy was tested in an independent validation cohort of fewer than 20 hyperthyroidism patients and some 17 patients who later progressed to ophthalmopathy. The roughly 100 discovery patients were randomly divided into training and test sets at a 7:3 ratio. In addition, the study compared T-cell repertoires in thyroid tissue and in blood from roughly 6 Graves' hyperthyroidism patients. After blood sampling, hyperthyroidism patients were treated with methimazole at a starting dose of 30 mg daily, and ophthalmopathy patients were treated with high-dose intravenous methylprednisolone. TCR Vbeta CDR3 sequencing of approximately 140 peripheral blood samples (43 ophthalmopathy, roughly 74 hyperthyroidism and roughly 17 progressor patients) is reported in the paper.

This clonotype occurred many times. There is no known antigen for this receptor. No qualities accompany the bases; no much larger clone lies one base away. A patient counted as having stable Graves' hyperthyroidism if no progression to ophthalmopathy occurred over 18 months of follow-up. The hyperthyroidism patients were between 18 and 65 years old and newly diagnosed, with a disease duration of less than 2 months. Exclusion was applied to patients with uncontrolled infections, other autoimmune diseases, pregnancy or lactation. Diagnoses were established on the basis of clinical symptoms, serum thyroxine and TRAb, thyroid ultrasound, and orbital computed tomography. PBMCs were separated from 10 ml of fresh peripheral blood using Ficoll-Paque density gradient centrifugation. Total RNA was extracted using Trizol reagent, and RNA quality was assessed on an Agilent 2100 Bioanalyzer. Amplification of TCR beta CDR3 regions was carried out from RNA transcripts. For the first round of RT-PCR on the TCR CDR3, the HTBI primer set was used together with the Qiagen OneStep RT-PCR kit. The libraries were constructed in a second round of multiplex PCR and then size-selected and purified. Sequencing of the libraries was done on an Illumina HiSeq2000 using paired-end 100 bp reads. Concerning the study's data processing: SOAPnuke was used to process the raw data, with reads discarded if the reads contained adapters or uncalled bases, had a mean Phred below 15, or lacked an exact constant-primer or identifier match. COPE v1.2.5 was used to merge high-quality paired reads, and clonotypes were defined as unique nucleotide sequences. MiTCR v1.1 was used to align clonotypes to the IMGT TRBV, TRBD and TRBJ reference segments. The analysis included only V-J combinations with a frequency above 0.0001, which together covered 98% to 99.2% of the repertoires. The TCS score was defined as F50 (clonal expansion) divided by E x V (chaos), with BLOSUM62-based TCRdist calculated between CDR3 peptides within each V-J. Welch's t-statistics and random forest reduced roughly 540 V-J features to roughly 13, which were used in a naive Bayes classifier (R e1071). TCRdb applied fastp at Q25 and MiXCR to the public reads, then kept only in-frame beta chains. For every CDR3 protein sequence, its rows merge into one entry that carries the most common genes and DNA. The V and J calls, along with clone size, are taken from TCRdb and not from the paper's own processing. Recorded for this sample are about 420,000 distinct CDR3 sequences; around 16% of them occurred a single time. The ten largest clones capture roughly an eighth of the sample.

What the work shows at the level of the full study, not this receptor alone: Ophthalmopathy was separated from stable hyperthyroidism by a 13 V-J signature model, with around 90% sensitivity and 81% to 82% specificity obtained in cross-validation and 80%/75% obtained in testing. During validation, the model predicted progression to ophthalmopathy a median of about 5.9 months ahead of onset, with roughly 65% sensitivity and roughly 72% specificity. Sample size was not statistically predetermined, and blinding of investigators to group allocation was not performed. Most expanded thyroid clonotypes (frequency above 0.001) were also detected in blood, suggesting blood repertoires may reflect thyroid immune responses.

In the germline V gene (reference sequence), CDR1 corresponds to DFQATT and CDR2 to SNEGSKA. V sheds 0 bases and J sheds 6 bases, leaving 11 bases between their ends. The CDR3 starts with the cysteine, ends with the phenylalanine, and has 13 residues. Just the 39-base CDR3 DNA is kept, in frame starting at base 1. The sequencing input was blood. The receptor comes from a woman between 18 and 29 years old with Graves' hyperthyroidism. The V and J genes are TRBV20-1 and TRBJ1-2; a weak D assignment points to TRBD1 (5 bases agree). CDR3 region: CSARDDSTNGYTF. Read as DNA, the sequence is TGCAGTGCTAGAGACGACAGTACAAATGGCTACACCTTC.